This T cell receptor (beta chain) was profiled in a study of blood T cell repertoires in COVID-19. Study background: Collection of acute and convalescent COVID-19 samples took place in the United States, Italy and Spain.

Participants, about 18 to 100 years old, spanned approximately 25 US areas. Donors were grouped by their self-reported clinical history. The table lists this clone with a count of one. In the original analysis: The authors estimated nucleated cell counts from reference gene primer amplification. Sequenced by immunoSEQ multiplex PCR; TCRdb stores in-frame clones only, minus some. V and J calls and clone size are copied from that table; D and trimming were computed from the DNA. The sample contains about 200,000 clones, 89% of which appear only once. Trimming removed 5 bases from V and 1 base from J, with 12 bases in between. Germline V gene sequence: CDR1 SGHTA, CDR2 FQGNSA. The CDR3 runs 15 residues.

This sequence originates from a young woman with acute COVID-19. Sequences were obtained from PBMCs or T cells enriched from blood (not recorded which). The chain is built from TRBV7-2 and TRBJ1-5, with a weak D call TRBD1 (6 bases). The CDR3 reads CASSRRTESNQPQHF. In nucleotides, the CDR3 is TGTGCCAGCAGCAGACGGACAGAGAGCAATCAGCCCCAGCATTTT.